The clone carrying this T cell receptor beta chain was seen only once. The entry originates in a study of blood T cell repertoires in COVID-19. The data were produced by immunoSEQ multiplex PCR, yet TCRdb's version contains in-frame clones alone and is incomplete. The sample yields 300,000 to 400,000 clones, under 95% seen once. The CDR3 length is 16 residues. In germline, CDR1 is LNHDA, CDR2 SQIVND (reference sequence). The trim removed 3 bases at V and 2 bases at J, leaving 5 bases unmatched. Material for sequencing was peripheral blood. The chain links TRBV19 to TRBJ2-1; 9 nucleotides align to TRBD2. The sequence was obtained from a woman aged 18-29 years who had recovered from COVID-19. The CDR3 reads CASSMQAGGTYNEQFF. As DNA, the CDR3 is TGTGCCAGTAGTATGCAGGCGGGAGGGACCTACAATGAGCAGTTCTTC.